What follows are 13 T cell receptor beta chains derived from one specimen sequenced in a study of a mutant IDH1 vaccine in newly diagnosed glioma. Assay used: immunoSEQ multiplex PCR; TCRdb lists only in-frame clones, some missing. The table has tens of thousands of clones, approximately 79% seen once. Noted time point: baseline, week 1 (first vaccination visit). Stated treatment: pre-vaccination baseline after standard-of-care therapy. Sequencing was performed on PBMCs, taken from a glioma patient treated with radiotherapy, temozolomide or both. These receptors were taken from a man between 45 and 60 years old with glioma.

This clone was found a few times. V and J are TRBV5-1 and TRBJ2-3, with D possibly called TRBD1 or TRBD2 (5 bases each). V was pared by 0 bases and J by 3 bases, with 14 bases between. This CDR3 region has 16 residues. From germline, CDR1 is SGHRS and CDR2 YFSETQ. CDR3 in amino acids: CASSLEGRTGTDTQYF. The CDR3 DNA reads as TGCGCCAGCAGCTTGGAGGGACGTACGGGGACAGATACGCAGTATTTT.

The chain links TRBV5-6 to TRBJ1-1; 9 nucleotides line up with TRBD1. Germline-derived CDR1 and CDR2 are SGHDT and YYEEEE. CDR3 length: 16 residues. Trimming removed 0 bases from V and 4 bases from J; junction bases left unmatched: 7. For the CDR3, the DNA is TGTGCCAGCAGCTTGGATGGGACAGGGTCCCTCACTGAAGCTTTCTTT. Translation: CASSLDGTGSLTEAFF.

CDR3 amino acids: CASSLGQVMYTEAFF. The DNA of the CDR3 is TGTGCCAGCAGCTTAGGACAGGTCATGTACACTGAAGCTTTCTTT. The rearrangement joins TRBV7-9 to TRBJ1-1; TRBD1 might be the D (6 bases). Trimming took 1 base from V and 3 from J, leaving 12 bases between them. The CDR3 totals 15 residues. CDR1 and CDR2 from the germline V gene are SEHNR and FQNEAQ (reference sequence).

This sequence joins TRBV5-6 and TRBJ2-7; 16 bases are a match to TRBD2. Germline lookup yields CDR1 SGHDT and CDR2 YYEEEE. The V and J ends lost 4 bases and 4 bases, in that order; junction bases with no gene match: 5. The CDR3 totals 16 residues. The CDR3 bases are TGTGCCAGCAGCACCGGGACTAGCGGGGGGGCATACGAGCAGTACTTC. It codes for CASSTGTSGGAYEQYF. Full variable domain (remainder filled in from reference TRBV5-6 and TRBJ2-7): DAGVTQSPTHLIKTRGQQVTLRCSPKSGHDTVSWYQQALGQGPQFIFQYYEEEERQRGNFPDRFSGHQFPNYSSELNVNALLLGDSALYLCASSTGTSGGAYEQYFGPGTRLTVT.

The chain's CDR3 is CASSLVLAGGLNNEQFF. The CDR3 nucleotides are TGTGCCAGCAGCTTGGTACTAGCGGGGGGGCTTAACAATGAGCAGTTCTTC. The gene calls are TRBV5-6 and TRBJ2-1; TRBD2 aligns across 13 bases. CDR3 size: 17 residues. Germline V gene data show CDR1 as SGHDT and CDR2 as YYEEEE. V shed 0 bases, J shed 5 bases, and the junction held 5 bases outside the gene matches.

This chain links TRBV4-1 with TRBJ2-6; D remains ambiguous. This CDR3 spans 15 amino acids. Germline V gene data show CDR1 as MGHRA and CDR2 as YSYEKL. Trimming left V 8 bases short and J 0 bases short, with 11 bases between. In DNA form, the CDR3 reads TGCGCCAGCCGCCCAACGTTCTCTGGGGCCAACGTCCTGACTTTC. This gives the protein CASRPTFSGANVLTF.

By share, this clone ranks as medium-sized (0.01 to 0.1%). The chain links TRBV6-1 to TRBJ2-7, with TRBD1 matching over 9 bases. The CDR3 spans 16 residues. J gave up 7 bases and V 0 bases, and 10 bases lay outside the gene matches. Germline assignment: CDR1 MNHNS and CDR2 SASEGT. CDR3 residues: CASSEADLTGGIEQYF. The CDR3 region has the DNA TGTGCCAGCAGTGAAGCGGATTTGACAGGGGGGATAGAGCAGTACTTC.

The chain employs TRBV2 and TRBJ2-1; D may be TRBD2 (6 bases). Looked up from germline, CDR1 is SNHLY and CDR2 is FYNNEI. The CDR3 sequence is 13 residues long. Trimming removed 4 bases from V and 7 bases from J, with 11 bases in between. CDR3 region: CASSAGTSNEQFF. The CDR3 region has the DNA TGTGCCAGCAGTGCCGGGACTTCAAATGAGCAGTTCTTC.

Only one count was recorded for this clone. The chain couples TRBV2 to TRBJ2-3, with D unresolved. V lost 7 bases, J lost 4 bases, and 15 bases lay in between. The CDR3 is made up of 14 amino acids. The germline V gene has CDR1 SNHLY and CDR2 FYNNEI. The CDR3 region is CASKTGLRADTQYF. Written as DNA, the CDR3 is TGTGCCAGCAAAACCGGGCTACGGGCAGATACGCAGTATTTT.

There are a few counts of this clone. The chain is built from TRBV30 and TRBJ1-1; weak D call: TRBD1 (5 bases). This CDR3 is built from 16 residues. The germline CDR1 and CDR2 sequences are GTSNPN and SVGIG (reference sequence). Trimming removed 5 bases from V and 3 bases from J, with 22 bases in between. The CDR3 nucleotides are TGTGCCTGGGTTACCGAATTGGGGGTACGTCACACTGAAGCTTTCTTT. It translates to CAWVTELGVRHTEAFF. Full variable domain (rest looked up from reference TRBV30 and TRBJ1-1): SQTIHQWPATLVQPVGSPLSLECTVEGTSNPNLYWYRQAAGRGLQLLFYSVGIGQISSEVPQNLSASRPQDRQFILSSKKLLLSDSGFYLCAWVTELGVRHTEAFFGQGTRLTVV.

In this sample, this clone turned up a few times. The gene calls are TRBV9 and TRBJ1-5; TRBD1 matches 12 bases. The germline V gene encodes CDR1 SGDLS and CDR2 YYNGEE. The V gene end was trimmed by 4 bases and the J gene end by 11 bases; junction bases not matched to a gene: 7. This CDR3 has 14 residues. For the CDR3, the DNA is TGTGCCAGCAGCCAGGGACAGGGGGCTTCGTCCCAGCATTTT. Protein product: CASSQGQGASSQHF.

The J gene is TRBJ1-4, the V gene TRBV9; D gene ambiguous. The CDR3 runs to 16 residues. Trimming stripped 3 bases from V and 5 bases from J, with 17 bases between. Germline CDR1 is SGDLS and CDR2 is YYNGEE. CDR3 coding DNA: TGTGCCAGCAGCGATCAGGTTAATTCGGTGAATGAAAAACTGTTTTTT. Translated: CASSDQVNSVNEKLFF.

The V and J genes are TRBV5-1 and TRBJ1-5, with D perhaps TRBD1 (5 bases). The CDR3 is 15 amino acids. The V and J ends lost 0 bases and 9 bases respectively, with 16 bases between them. Germline V gene sequence: CDR1 SGHRS, CDR2 YFSETQ. The CDR3 DNA reads as TGCGCCAGCAGCTTGGACGGTAGGGGTTTGGGGCCCCAGCATTTT. It encodes CASSLDGRGLGPQHF.